The rows below give T cell receptor beta chains drawn from one sample of a study of neoadjuvant nivolumab and ipilimumab in lung cancer. The table came from immunoSEQ multiplex PCR; TCRdb's copy has only in-frame clones and leaves some out. The sample carries 25,000 to 35,000 clones, roughly 90% recorded once. The source material was peripheral blood, sampled after neoadjuvant nivolumab, alone or with ipilimumab, at or shortly before surgery. The receptors here all came from an adult with non-small cell lung cancer. Both conserved end residues are part of each CDR3. D genes are given only for firm matches. Clone size is given for some rows only: seen once, a few or many times, or a class if the clone is expanded.

CDR3 protein	CDR3 DNA	clone size	J gene	D gene	V gene
CASSSYRGTEAFF	TGTGCCAGCAGCTCTTATAGAGGCACTGAAGCTTTCTTT	-	TRBJ1-1	-	TRBV11-2
CASSLVGTGGTYSGNTIYF	TGTGCCAGCAGCTTAGTGGGGACAGGGGGTACCTACTCTGGAAACACCATATATTTT	-	TRBJ1-3	TRBD1	TRBV7-9
CASSLSAANTEAFF	TGTGCCAGCAGCCTCAGTGCAGCCAACACTGAAGCTTTCTTT	-	TRBJ1-1	-	TRBV5-4
CASSLSRSSSYNEQFF	TGTGCCAGCTCACTGTCTCGGTCTAGCTCCTACAATGAGCAGTTCTTC	once	TRBJ2-1	-	TRBV18
CASSEVFGEKLFF	TGTGCCAGCAGTGAAGTATTCGGTGAAAAACTGTTTTTT	few	TRBJ1-4	-	TRBV6-1
CASSLQGYEQYF	TGTGCCAGCAGCTTACAGGGCTACGAGCAGTACTTC	-	TRBJ2-7	-	TRBV7-2
CASSPPGQGEGKLFF	TGTGCCAGCTCACCACCGGGACAGGGGGAAGGAAAACTGTTTTTT	-	TRBJ1-4	TRBD1	TRBV18
CASSIGTPNTGELFF	TGTGCCAGCAGCATCGGGACACCGAACACCGGGGAGCTGTTTTTT	-	TRBJ2-2	-	TRBV9
CASSPGPETQYF	TGTGCCAGCTCACCGGGCCCAGAGACCCAGTACTTC	-	TRBJ2-5	-	TRBV18
CASSPNSPGAGKNIQYF	TGTGCCAGCTCACCGAACTCTCCAGGGGCCGGCAAAAACATTCAGTACTTC	-	TRBJ2-4	-	TRBV18
CASSHGQGGTDTQYF	TGTGCCAGCAGCCATGGACAGGGTGGCACAGATACGCAGTATTTT	-	TRBJ2-3	TRBD1	TRBV7-2
CASRSVNEQFF	TGTGCCAGCAGGAGTGTCAATGAGCAGTTCTTC	-	TRBJ2-1	-	TRBV27
CASSRVSSYNEQFF	TGTGCCAGCAGTCGCGTCAGCTCCTACAATGAGCAGTTCTTC	-	TRBJ2-1	-	TRBV6-5
CASSPGLEHGYTF	TGTGCCAGCAGCCCAGGGCTAGAGCATGGCTACACCTTC	-	TRBJ1-2	-	TRBV7-9
CASSSSDRGKNIQYF	TGTGCCAGCAGCTCCTCGGATCGGGGCAAAAACATTCAGTACTTC	-	TRBJ2-4	-	TRBV13
CASSLAPSGRTDTQYF	TGTGCCAGCAGCTTAGCGCCTAGCGGCCGCACAGATACGCAGTATTTT	-	TRBJ2-3	TRBD2	TRBV11-1
CASAKEGYEQYF	TGTGCCAGCGCGAAAGAGGGCTACGAGCAGTACTTC	-	TRBJ2-7	-	TRBV6-1
CASRDRTGSNSYEQYF	TGTGCCAGCAGGGACAGGACAGGGTCAAACTCCTACGAGCAGTACTTC	-	TRBJ2-7	TRBD1	TRBV2
CASSVDGWVNTGELFF	TGTGCCAGCAGCGTAGACGGGTGGGTTAACACCGGGGAGCTGTTTTTT	once	TRBJ2-2	-	TRBV9
CASSEAPRLYGDTQYF	TGCGCCAGCAGTGAAGCCCCTCGTCTCTATGGGGATACGCAGTATTTT	-	TRBJ2-3	-	TRBV10-1
CASSYRPNQPQHF	TGTGCCAGCAGTTACCGGCCCAATCAGCCCCAGCATTTT	-	TRBJ1-5	-	TRBV6-5
CASSRSGRPYNEQFF	TGTGCCAGCAGCCGGAGCGGGAGGCCCTACAATGAGCAGTTCTTC	-	TRBJ2-1	TRBD2	TRBV14
CASSGDGQPNQPQHF	TGCGCCAGCAGCGGAGATGGACAGCCTAATCAGCCCCAGCATTTT	-	TRBJ1-5	-	TRBV5-1
CSAADSTYGYTF	TGCAGCGCAGCTGACAGTACCTATGGCTACACCTTC	few	TRBJ1-2	-	TRBV29-1
CASSLSGLREQYF	TGCGCCAGCAGCTTGTCAGGGTTGCGGGAGCAGTACTTC	-	TRBJ2-7	-	TRBV5-1
CASSVEGVGTEAFF	TGTGCCAGCAGCGTTGAAGGGGTTGGAACTGAAGCTTTCTTT	-	TRBJ1-1	-	TRBV9
CASSLGQGGADTQYF	TGCGCCAGCAGCTTGGGACAGGGGGGAGCAGATACGCAGTATTTT	-	TRBJ2-3	TRBD1	TRBV5-1
CASSAQGLGNQPQHF	TGTGCCAGCAGTGCCCAGGGTCTTGGCAATCAGCCCCAGCATTTT	-	TRBJ1-5	-	TRBV27
CSVEDRFMGQPLVQYF	TGCAGCGTTGAGGACAGATTCATGGGACAGCCCCTGGTGCAGTACTTC	-	TRBJ2-7	TRBD1	TRBV29-1
CASSNGRDTGELFF	TGTGCCAGTAGCAACGGGCGGGACACCGGGGAGCTGTTTTTT	-	TRBJ2-2	-	TRBV19
CAIHGWDGELFF	TGTGCCATTCATGGCTGGGACGGGGAGCTGTTTTTT	-	TRBJ2-2	-	TRBV6-5
CASLGAADTQYF	TGTGCCAGTTTGGGGGCGGCAGATACGCAGTATTTT	-	TRBJ2-3	-	TRBV5-5
CASSYSPYANYGYTF	TGTGCCAGCAGTTACTCGCCCTACGCTAACTATGGCTACACCTTC	-	TRBJ1-2	-	TRBV6-5
CASSLGTASTDTQYF	TGTGCCAGCAGCTTAGGGACAGCGAGCACAGATACGCAGTATTTT	once	TRBJ2-3	-	TRBV11-2
CASSAQTSGGGRGTQYF	TGTGCCAGCAGCGCGCAGACTAGCGGGGGGGGCCGGGGGACCCAGTACTTC	-	TRBJ2-5	TRBD2	TRBV5-4
CASSPGGARAPAYEQYF	TGTGCCAGCAGTCCCGGTGGGGCCCGCGCCCCAGCCTACGAGCAGTACTTC	-	TRBJ2-7	-	TRBV28
CASSTRGAGDTQYF	TGTGCCAGCAGCACTAGGGGGGCCGGGGATACGCAGTATTTT	-	TRBJ2-3	-	TRBV9
CSVAPREYTEAFF	TGCAGCGTTGCCCCCAGGGAATACACTGAAGCTTTCTTT	few	TRBJ1-1	-	TRBV29-1
CASSPSTWDQYF	TGTGCCAGCTCACCATCAACCTGGGACCAGTACTTC	-	TRBJ2-5	-	TRBV18
CASSQALGREAETQYF	TGTGCCAGCAGCCAAGCCTTGGGGCGGGAGGCAGAGACCCAGTACTTC	-	TRBJ2-5	TRBD2	TRBV14
CASSELTVNTEAFF	TGTGCCAGCAGTGAATTAACAGTGAACACTGAAGCTTTCTTT	-	TRBJ1-1	-	TRBV6-1
CATSTRNQPQHF	TGTGCCACCAGCACCCGTAATCAGCCCCAGCATTTT	-	TRBJ1-5	-	TRBV15
CSVGQLTGDHEQYF	TGCAGCGTCGGACAACTGACAGGGGACCACGAGCAGTACTTC	-	TRBJ2-7	TRBD1	TRBV29-1
CASSSHWNTEAFF	TGTGCCAGCAGTAGTCACTGGAACACTGAAGCTTTCTTT	-	TRBJ1-1	-	TRBV6-1
CASSESGLAGFNSDTQYF	TGCGCCAGCAGTGAGTCGGGACTAGCGGGCTTCAACTCGGATACGCAGTATTTT	-	TRBJ2-3	TRBD2	TRBV10-2
CASSLGQNYNEQFF	TGCGCCAGCAGCCTGGGACAGAACTACAATGAGCAGTTCTTC	few	TRBJ2-1	TRBD1	TRBV5-1
CASSLGASGYEQYF	TGCGCCAGCAGCTTGGGGGCTAGCGGCTACGAGCAGTACTTC	-	TRBJ2-7	TRBD2	TRBV5-1
CATSRDRGYYGYTF	TGTGCCACCAGCAGAGATCGGGGGTACTATGGCTACACCTTC	-	TRBJ1-2	-	TRBV15
CASSWVTSGRRAGELFF	TGTGCCAGCAGTTGGGTGACTAGCGGGAGGCGAGCCGGGGAGCTGTTTTTT	-	TRBJ2-2	TRBD2	TRBV27
CSVDRQGRRTEAFF	TGCAGCGTGGACCGACAGGGAAGACGCACTGAAGCTTTCTTT	-	TRBJ1-1	TRBD1	TRBV29-1
CASSLNSGRPHYEQYF	TGTGCCAGCAGCTTAAATAGCGGGAGGCCCCACTACGAGCAGTACTTC	-	TRBJ2-7	TRBD2	TRBV7-2
CASSYLTGEGEAFF	TGTGCCAGCAGTTACTTGACAGGGGAGGGTGAAGCTTTCTTT	few	TRBJ1-1	TRBD1	TRBV6-5
CASSIRREVSDTQYF	TGCGCCAGCAGCATCAGGCGGGAGGTCTCAGATACGCAGTATTTT	once	TRBJ2-3	TRBD2	TRBV5-1
CASSLVYSPENNEQFF	TGTGCCAGCAGCTTAGTGTACTCACCTGAAAACAATGAGCAGTTCTTC	-	TRBJ2-1	-	TRBV7-8